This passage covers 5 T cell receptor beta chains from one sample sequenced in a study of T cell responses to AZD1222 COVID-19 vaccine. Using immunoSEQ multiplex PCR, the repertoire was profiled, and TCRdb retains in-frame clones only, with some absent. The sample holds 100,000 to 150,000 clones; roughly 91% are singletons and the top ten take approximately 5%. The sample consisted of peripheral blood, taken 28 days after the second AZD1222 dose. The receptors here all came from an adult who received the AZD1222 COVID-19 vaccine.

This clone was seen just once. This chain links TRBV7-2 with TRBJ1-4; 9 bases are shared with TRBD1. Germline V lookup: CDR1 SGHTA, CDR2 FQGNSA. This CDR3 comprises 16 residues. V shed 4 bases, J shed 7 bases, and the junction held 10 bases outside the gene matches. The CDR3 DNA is TGTGCCAGCAGCTCGGGGGGGACAGGGAATCGTGAAAAACTGTTTTTT. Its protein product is CASSSGGTGNREKLFF.

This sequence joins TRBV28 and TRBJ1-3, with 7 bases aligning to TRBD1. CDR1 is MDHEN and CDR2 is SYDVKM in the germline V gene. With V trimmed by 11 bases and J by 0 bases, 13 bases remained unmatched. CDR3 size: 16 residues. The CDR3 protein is CAVVRGTLSSGNTIYF. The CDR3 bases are TGTGCCGTCGTCAGGGGGACCCTCAGCTCTGGAAACACCATATATTTT.

This CDR3 reads CASSISGTSGRNEQFF. For the CDR3, the DNA is TGTGCCAGTAGTATATCCGGGACTAGCGGGAGAAATGAGCAGTTCTTC. This rearrangement joins TRBV19 to TRBJ2-1; TRBD2 aligns across 14 bases. The J segment lost 7 bases and the V segment lost 2 bases, leaving 4 bases of the junction unmatched. Germline loops: CDR1 LNHDA, CDR2 SQIVND (reference sequence). The CDR3 has 16 residues.

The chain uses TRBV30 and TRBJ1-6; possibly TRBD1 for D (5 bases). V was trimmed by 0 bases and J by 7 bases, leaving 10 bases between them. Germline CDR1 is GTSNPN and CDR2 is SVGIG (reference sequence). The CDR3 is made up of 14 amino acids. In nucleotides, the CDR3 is TGTGCCTGGAGTGTCCAGGGATACAATTCACCCCTCCACTTT. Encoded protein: CAWSVQGYNSPLHF.

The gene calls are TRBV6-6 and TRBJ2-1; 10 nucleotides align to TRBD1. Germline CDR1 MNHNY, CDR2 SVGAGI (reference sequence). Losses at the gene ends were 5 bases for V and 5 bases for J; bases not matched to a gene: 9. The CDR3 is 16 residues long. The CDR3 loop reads CASSRQGAGAHNEQFF. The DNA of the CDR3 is TGTGCCAGCAGTCGACAGGGGGCTGGGGCCCACAATGAGCAGTTCTTC.